The 19 T cell receptor beta chains presented below share a single source sample, sequenced in a study of vaccination and CD4 T cells after COVID-19. Which antigens these TCRs recognize remains unknown. Scientists ran DNA taken from cultured CD4+ T cells through the Oncomine TCR Beta short-read assay for sequencing. TCRdb ran MiXCR on the PCR reads and lists one entry per CDR3 protein. The profile covers 14,000 or so distinct CDR3 sequences, with less than 25% appearing a single time and over 15% taken by the ten largest. Treatment indicated: roughly 11-day PBMC culture with coronavirus spike peptide pools or control peptides (ViraFEST assay). The sequenced sample was CD4+ T cells from blood, cultured in vitro, obtained after SARS-CoV-2 vaccination. These receptors were obtained from a human donor who had recovered from COVID-19.

This sequence joins TRBV7-3 and TRBJ1-1; tentative D call: TRBD1 (5 bases). The V gene lost 2 bases and the J gene lost 1 base, with 14 bases spanning the gap. Germline assignment: CDR1 SGHTA and CDR2 FQGTGA. CDR3 size: 16 residues. CDR3 bases: TGTGCCAGCAGCTTACAGGGATATGGGTCGAACACTGAAGCTTTCTTT. This codes for CASSLQGYGSNTEAFF.

The V call is TRBV28, the J call TRBJ1-2, with 11 bases matching TRBD1. J lost 4 bases, V lost 6 bases, and 7 bases had no gene match. Per germline, CDR1 MDHEN and CDR2 SYDVKM. The CDR3 extends over 15 amino acids. CDR3: CASRDPGQGGYGYTF. The CDR3 nucleotides read TGTGCCAGCAGGGACCCGGGACAGGGGGGCTATGGCTACACCTTC.

The chain recombines TRBV6-1 with TRBJ1-1; D uncertain. V dropped 8 bases and J dropped 6 bases, with 7 bases sitting between them. This CDR3 is 10 amino acids long. Germline CDR1 and CDR2: MNHNS and SASEGT. This chain's CDR3 is CASPFPEAFF. As DNA, the CDR3 is TGTGCCAGCCCTTTCCCTGAAGCTTTCTTT.

The genes are TRBV19 and TRBJ2-7, with a tentative D call TRBD2 (6 bases). This CDR3 contains 16 residues. Looked up from germline, CDR1 is LNHDA and CDR2 is SQIVND (reference sequence). The V and J ends lost 6 bases and 3 bases respectively, with 21 bases between them. The CDR3 spells CASSARGDFRDYEQYF. In DNA, the CDR3 is TGTGCCAGTAGCGCGAGAGGGGACTTCAGGGACTACGAGCAGTACTTC.

This clonotype was recorded only once. The rearrangement links TRBV28 to TRBJ2-7, with 7 bases aligning to TRBD1. The CDR3 runs 16 residues. Germline CDR1 and CDR2: MDHEN and SYDVKM. The ends lost 5 bases at V and 5 bases at J; junction bases unmatched: 15. CDR3 region: CASSPPPPGGKNEQYF. The CDR3 bases are TGTGCCAGCAGTCCCCCCCCCCCAGGGGGTAAAAACGAGCAGTACTTC.

This chain links TRBV20-1 with TRBJ2-5; D is undetermined. Germline values: CDR1 DFQATT, CDR2 SNEGSKA (reference sequence). CDR3 length: 14 amino acids. V was clipped by 4 bases and J by 4 bases, with 16 bases between them. The CDR3 loop is CSAKRNYIPETQYF. The CDR3, as DNA: TGCAGTGCTAAGAGGAACTATATCCCAGAGACCCAGTACTTC.

The chain is built from TRBV10-1 and TRBJ1-2, with 7 nucleotides matching TRBD1. The CDR3 is made up of 13 amino acids. J gave up 4 bases and V 3 bases, and 2 bases lay outside the gene matches. The germline V gene encodes CDR1 WNHNN and CDR2 SYGVQD (reference sequence). The CDR3 sequence: CASSEDRAYGYTF. CDR3 nucleotides: TGCGCCAGCAGTGAAGACAGGGCCTATGGCTACACCTTC.

V and J are TRBV20-1 and TRBJ2-5, with 7 bases that match TRBD2. Germline trimming cut 3 bases from V and 5 bases from J; bases unmatched to any gene: 15. CDR3 length: 16 residues. Germline values: CDR1 DFQATT, CDR2 SNEGSKA (reference sequence). The CDR3 loop is CSASFSGGYGLETQYF. The CDR3 nucleotides are TGCAGTGCTAGTTTCTCGGGGGGTTACGGGTTGGAGACCCAGTACTTC.

This clonotype was seen more than once but under ten times. The gene calls are TRBV20-1 and TRBJ1-3; D is uncertain. CDR3 length: 14 residues. The germline gives CDR1 DFQATT, CDR2 SNEGSKA (reference sequence). Trimming took 6 bases from V and 1 from J, leaving 13 bases between them. This chain's CDR3 is CSALSRLSGNTIYF. The CDR3 DNA reads as TGCAGTGCCCTCAGTAGGTTATCTGGAAACACCATATATTTT.

This chain connects TRBV10-3 to TRBJ2-2; D possibly corresponds to TRBD2 (6 bases). The CDR3 has 15 amino acids. Germline CDR1 reads ENHRY; CDR2 reads SYGVKD. Trimming took off 8 bases at V and 4 bases at J, with 17 bases between the two ends. CDR3 loop: CAILRERTVTGELFF. The CDR3 bases are TGTGCCATCCTTCGGGAGAGGACCGTCACCGGGGAGCTGTTTTTT.

This chain links TRBV5-4 with TRBJ2-7; TRBD1 agrees at 8 bases. Trimming took 4 bases from V and 0 from J; bases not matched to a gene: 18. Germline-derived CDR1 and CDR2 are SGHNT and YYREEE (reference sequence). This CDR3 is built from 19 residues. CDR3 loop: CASSGFDRGLDSSSYEQYF. Written as DNA, the CDR3 is TGTGCCAGCAGCGGGTTCGACAGGGGCCTTGATTCTAGCTCCTACGAGCAGTACTTC.

This clonotype came up a few times. The V gene is TRBV6-2 or TRBV6-3, the J gene TRBJ1-1; no reliable D call. The CDR3 spans 13 residues. The V gene lost 7 bases and the J gene lost 1 base, with 10 bases spanning the gap. Germline V gene lookup returns CDR1 MNHEY and CDR2 SVGEGT. In nucleotides, the CDR3 is TGTGCCAGCATCAAAACGGGGAACACTGAAGCTTTCTTT. As protein: CASIKTGNTEAFF.

This chain links TRBV7-3 with TRBJ2-1, with D hard to call. Germline V gene lookup returns CDR1 SGHTA and CDR2 FQGTGA. There are 13 residues in the CDR3. The germline V and J ends were trimmed by 1 base and 7 bases, with 8 bases remaining between them. The CDR3 sequence: CASSLMLANEQFF. The CDR3 DNA follows: TGTGCCAGCAGCTTAATGCTGGCTAATGAGCAGTTCTTC.

This chain links TRBV11-2 with TRBJ2-7; 12 bases align to TRBD2. V lost 0 bases and J lost 3; bases outside the gene matches: 12. In germline, CDR1 is SGHAT, CDR2 FQNNGV. The CDR3 is 19 residues long. The CDR3 protein is CASSLDRRRTSGIVYEQYF. The CDR3 nucleotides are TGTGCCAGCAGCTTAGATAGGAGACGGACTAGCGGGATTGTCTACGAGCAGTACTTC.

This clonotype has more than one count but fewer than ten. The genes are TRBV20-1 and TRBJ1-1; 8 nucleotides align to TRBD1. Germline CDR1 and CDR2: DFQATT and SNEGSKA (reference sequence). The CDR3 runs 15 residues. V lost 6 bases, J lost 5 bases, and 14 bases stayed unmatched. For the CDR3, the DNA is TGCAGTGCAAAGAGGGGGAGGACAGGGCCGACTGAAGCTTTCTTT. As protein: CSAKRGRTGPTEAFF.

This clonotype was detected only a few times. CDR3: CASSESHGGYGYTF. CDR3 coding DNA: TGCGCCAGCAGTGAGTCCCACGGCGGCTATGGCTACACCTTC. The genes are TRBV10-2 and TRBJ1-2, with no clear D. Germline lookup yields CDR1 WSHSY and CDR2 SAAADI. This CDR3 comprises 14 residues. Trimming left V 0 bases short and J 4 bases short, with 9 bases between.

The rearrangement links TRBV2 to TRBJ2-3; no clear D. Trimming took 7 bases from V and 4 from J, leaving 6 bases between them. This CDR3 contains 11 residues. Germline V CDR1 and CDR2: SNHLY, FYNNEI. The chain's CDR3 is CASNPADTQYF. CDR3 DNA sequence: TGTGCCAGCAATCCGGCAGATACGCAGTATTTT. Supplemented by reference TRBV2 and TRBJ2-3, the full variable domain reads EPEVTQTPSHQVTQMGQEVILRCVPISNHLYFYWYRQILGQKVEFLVSFYNNEISEKSEIFDDQFSVERPDGSNFTLKIRSTKLEDSAMYFCASNPADTQYFGPGTRLTVL.

By frequency in the sample, this clonotype is large (0.1 to 1%). The V call is TRBV7-2, the J call TRBJ1-4, with no clear D. The CDR3 covers 14 residues. Between the trimmed V and J ends, which lost 4 bases and 7 bases, there was a span of 13 bases. Germline V gene lookup returns CDR1 SGHTA and CDR2 FQGNSA. The DNA of the CDR3 is TGTGCCAGCAGCTCCCAGGCCTTGGGTGAAAAACTGTTTTTT. This sequence encodes CASSSQALGEKLFF. The variable domain in full, completed from reference TRBV7-2 and TRBJ1-4, reads GAGVSQSPSNKVTEKGKDVELRCDPISGHTALYWYRQSLGQGLEFLIYFQGNSAPDKSGLPSDRFSAERTGGSVSTLTIQRTQQEDSAVYLCASSSQALGEKLFFGSGTQLSVL.

This chain joins TRBV4-2 and TRBJ1-4, with D unresolved. V was clipped by 0 bases and J by 8 bases, with 16 bases between them. The CDR3 extends over 16 amino acids. Looked up from germline, CDR1 is LGHNA and CDR2 is YNFKEQ. The CDR3 region is CASSQEGGFGVEKLFF. CDR3 nucleotide sequence: TGTGCCAGCAGCCAAGAGGGAGGATTTGGGGTGGAAAAACTGTTTTTT.